This T cell receptor (beta chain) is from a study of blood T cell repertoires in COVID-19 (dated by TCRdb to the early 2020s). Looking at the study overall: Samples covering the acute and convalescent phases of COVID-19 were provided by collaborators in the United States, Italy and Spain. The samples were drawn from the first 160 participants of the ongoing ImmuneRACE study and from 950 to 1,500 subjects provided by 6 global collaborators. The prospective study material was composed of cDNA or gDNA derived from T cells, B-cell-depleted T cells, or PBMCs. A de-identified subject ID, COVID-19 status, age in years and sex were almost always included in the sample metadata. A freely available public database, intended as a resource for researchers studying the immune response to SARS-CoV-2, is where the repertoires were released. The dataset comprised deeply sampled blood TCRbeta repertoires from subjects exposed to, actively infected with, or recovered from COVID-19. Where available, HLA class I and class II types were taken from metadata supplied by the sample provider and were not determined by assay-based typing.

Clipping removes 4 bases from V and 5 bases from J, with 5 as the unmatched junction base count. The germline V gene (reference sequence) gives CDR1 as SEHNR and CDR2 as FQNEAQ. The CDR3, from cysteine to phenylalanine, totals 14 residues. The CDR3 DNA has 42 bases and is translated from base 1. The immunoSEQ Assay, a bias-controlled multiplex PCR, was used to amplify TCRbeta CDR3 regions from genomic DNA. The paper's processing steps were these. The number of nucleated cells in each sample was estimated from the amplification of reference gene primers within the assay. To quantify the absolute abundance of each unique TCRbeta CDR3 rearrangement, sequence reads were collapsed and filtered. For each sample, productive Simpson clonality was calculated by taking the square root of Simpson's diversity index across productive rearrangements. TCRdb retrieved this table from immuneACCESS and kept in-frame rearrangements only. Not all clones are present; in checked studies, unresolved V genes account for under half, and no reason is known for the remainder. The DNA was the basis for D and trimming; V, J and clone size are from that table. The table for this sample lists more than 35,000 clones; approximately 70% of them were counted only once. The ten most abundant clones make up 6.2% of the sample.

Points the paper makes about the study in general: Clinical and demographic metadata were provided uncurated, with the amount varying by source and participant.

As for this clone: The antigen it binds to is not known. One base away there is no much larger clone; base qualities are not given.

The collaborating institutions used their own protocols to collect whole blood in K2EDTA tubes. For TCRbeta analysis, collaborators shipped samples as frozen whole blood, isolated PBMCs, or DNA extracted from either of those sample types. The sequence joins TRBV7-9 to TRBJ2-5, with TRBD1 matching 9 junction bases. Sequencing was performed on peripheral blood. The receptor was derived from a man older than 75 with acute or convalescent COVID-19. The CDR3 loop reads CASSSTGGMETQYF. In nucleotides, the sequence is TGTGCCAGCAGCTCCACAGGGGGCATGGAGACCCAGTACTTC.